The clone carrying this TCR beta chain was observed a few times. The sample belongs to a study of identical twins. TCRdb re-called the 5' RACE reads through MiXCR, storing one row per CDR3 protein. The sample lists about 100,000 distinct CDR3 sequences; 5.9% were seen once. Germline values: CDR1 LNHDA, CDR2 SQIVND (reference sequence). The CDR3 is 16 amino acids. V was pared by 4 bases and J by 4 bases, with 6 bases of the junction left unmatched. The specimen was memory T cells sorted from blood. This TCR came from a woman aged 45-65 years in good health. V gene TRBV19 combines with J gene TRBJ2-5, with TRBD2 identical over 13 bases. The CDR3 DNA reads as TGTGCCAGTAGTACCGGGGGACTAGCGGGAACAGAGACCCAGTACTTC. This encodes CASSTGGLAGTETQYF.